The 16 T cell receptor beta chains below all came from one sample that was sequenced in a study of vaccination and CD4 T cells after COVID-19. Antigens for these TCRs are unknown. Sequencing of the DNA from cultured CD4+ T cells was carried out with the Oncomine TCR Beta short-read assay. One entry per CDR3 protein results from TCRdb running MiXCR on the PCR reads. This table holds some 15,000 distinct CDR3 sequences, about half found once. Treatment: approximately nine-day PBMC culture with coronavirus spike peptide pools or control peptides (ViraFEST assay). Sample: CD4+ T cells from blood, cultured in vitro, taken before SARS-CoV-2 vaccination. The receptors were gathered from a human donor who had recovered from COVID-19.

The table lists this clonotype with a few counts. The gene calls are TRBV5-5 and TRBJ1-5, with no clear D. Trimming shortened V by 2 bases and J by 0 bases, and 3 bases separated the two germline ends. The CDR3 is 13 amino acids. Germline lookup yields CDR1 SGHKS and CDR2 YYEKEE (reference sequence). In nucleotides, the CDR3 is TGTGCCAGCAGCTTTTCTAGCAATCAGCCCCAGCATTTT. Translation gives CASSFSSNQPQHF.

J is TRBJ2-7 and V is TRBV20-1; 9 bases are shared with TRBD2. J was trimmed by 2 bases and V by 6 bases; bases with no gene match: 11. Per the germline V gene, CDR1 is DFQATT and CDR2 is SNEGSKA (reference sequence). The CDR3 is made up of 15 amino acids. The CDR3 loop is CSASNRREGTYEQYF. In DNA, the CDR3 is TGCAGTGCATCGAACAGGCGGGAGGGGACCTACGAGCAGTACTTC.

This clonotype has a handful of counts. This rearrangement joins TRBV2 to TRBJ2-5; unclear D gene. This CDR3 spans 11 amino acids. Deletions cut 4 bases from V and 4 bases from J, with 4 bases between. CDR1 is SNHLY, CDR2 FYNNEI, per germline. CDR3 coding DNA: TGTGCCAGCAGTGTCGGAGAGACCCAGTACTTC. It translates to CASSVGETQYF. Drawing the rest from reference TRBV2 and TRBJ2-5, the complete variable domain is EPEVTQTPSHQVTQMGQEVILRCVPISNHLYFYWYRQILGQKVEFLVSFYNNEISEKSEIFDDQFSVERPDGSNFTLKIRSTKLEDSAMYFCASSVGETQYFGPGTRLLVL.

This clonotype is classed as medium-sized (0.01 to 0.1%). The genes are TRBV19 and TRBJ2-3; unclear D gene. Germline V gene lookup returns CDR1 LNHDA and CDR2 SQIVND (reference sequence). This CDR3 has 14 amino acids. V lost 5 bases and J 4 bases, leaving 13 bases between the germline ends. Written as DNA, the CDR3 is TGTGCCAGTAGTCAGCCCTCCGCCGCAGATACGCAGTATTTT. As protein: CASSQPSAADTQYF.

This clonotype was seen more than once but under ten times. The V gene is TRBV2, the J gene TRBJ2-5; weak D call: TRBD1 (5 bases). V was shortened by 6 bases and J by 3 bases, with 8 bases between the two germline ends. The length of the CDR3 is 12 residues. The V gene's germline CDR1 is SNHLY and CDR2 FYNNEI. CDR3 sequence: CASRQTEETQYF. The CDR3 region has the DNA TGTGCCAGCAGACAGACAGAAGAGACCCAGTACTTC. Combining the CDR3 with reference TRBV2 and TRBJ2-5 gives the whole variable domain EPEVTQTPSHQVTQMGQEVILRCVPISNHLYFYWYRQILGQKVEFLVSFYNNEISEKSEIFDDQFSVERPDGSNFTLKIRSTKLEDSAMYFCASRQTEETQYFGPGTRLLVL.

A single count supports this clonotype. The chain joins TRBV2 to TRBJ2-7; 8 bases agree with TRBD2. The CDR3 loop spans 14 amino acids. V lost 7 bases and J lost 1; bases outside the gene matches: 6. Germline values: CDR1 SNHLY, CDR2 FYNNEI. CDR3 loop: CASNSGSGSYEQYF. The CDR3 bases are TGTGCCAGCAACAGCGGGAGTGGTTCCTACGAGCAGTACTTC.

CDR3 amino acids: CASSPYRDRGREQYF. The DNA for the CDR3 is TGTGCCAGCTCACCATACCGGGACAGGGGAAGGGAGCAGTACTTC. The chain joins TRBV18 to TRBJ2-7; 10 positions match TRBD1. After removal of 2 bases from V and 7 bases from J, the junction contained 8 bases not matched to a gene. This CDR3 spans 15 amino acids. CDR1 and CDR2 (germline): KGHSH, LQKENI.

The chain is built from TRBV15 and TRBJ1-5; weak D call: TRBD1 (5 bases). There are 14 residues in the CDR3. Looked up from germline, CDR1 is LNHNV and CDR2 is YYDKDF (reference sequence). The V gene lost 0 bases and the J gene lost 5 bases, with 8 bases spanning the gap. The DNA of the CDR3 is TGTGCCACCAGCAGAGAGTTGGGGGATCAGCCCCAGCATTTT. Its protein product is CATSRELGDQPQHF.

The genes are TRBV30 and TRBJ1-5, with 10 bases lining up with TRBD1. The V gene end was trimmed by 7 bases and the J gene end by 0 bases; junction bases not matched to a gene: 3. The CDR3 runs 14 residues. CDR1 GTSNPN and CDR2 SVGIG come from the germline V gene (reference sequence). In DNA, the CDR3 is TGTGCCTCGGGACAGGGGTATAGCAATCAGCCCCAGCATTTT. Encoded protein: CASGQGYSNQPQHF. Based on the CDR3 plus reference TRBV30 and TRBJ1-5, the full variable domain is SQTIHQWPATLVQPVGSPLSLECTVEGTSNPNLYWYRQAAGRGLQLLFYSVGIGQISSEVPQNLSASRPQDRQFILSSKKLLLSDSGFYLCASGQGYSNQPQHFGDGTRLSIL.

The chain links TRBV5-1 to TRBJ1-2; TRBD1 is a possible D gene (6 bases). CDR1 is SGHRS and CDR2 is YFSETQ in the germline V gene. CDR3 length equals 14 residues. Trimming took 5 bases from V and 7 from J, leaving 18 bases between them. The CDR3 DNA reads TGCGCCAGCAGTCCCGTTCAGGGGAGCAGTGGCTACACCTTC. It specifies CASSPVQGSSGYTF.

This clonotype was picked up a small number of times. The chain's CDR3 is CASSSGPGGNQPQHF. The CDR3, as DNA: TGTGCCAGCAGTTCGGGGCCGGGGGGCAATCAGCCCCAGCATTTT. The chain couples TRBV12-3 or TRBV12-4 to TRBJ1-5; a possible D gene is TRBD1 (5 bases). With 4 bases removed from V and 2 bases from J, the gap between germline ends came to 12 bases. The length of the CDR3 is 15 residues.

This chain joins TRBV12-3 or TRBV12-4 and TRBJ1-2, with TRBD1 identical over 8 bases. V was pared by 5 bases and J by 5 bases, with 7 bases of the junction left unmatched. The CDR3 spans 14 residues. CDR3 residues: CASSRPDRVYGYTF. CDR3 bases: TGTGCCAGCAGTCGCCCGGACAGGGTATATGGCTACACCTTC.

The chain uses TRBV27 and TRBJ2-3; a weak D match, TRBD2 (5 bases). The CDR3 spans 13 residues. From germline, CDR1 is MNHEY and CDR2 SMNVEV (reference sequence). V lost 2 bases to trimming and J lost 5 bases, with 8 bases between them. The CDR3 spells CASSLLAKDTQYF. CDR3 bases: TGTGCCAGCAGTTTACTAGCTAAAGATACGCAGTATTTT.

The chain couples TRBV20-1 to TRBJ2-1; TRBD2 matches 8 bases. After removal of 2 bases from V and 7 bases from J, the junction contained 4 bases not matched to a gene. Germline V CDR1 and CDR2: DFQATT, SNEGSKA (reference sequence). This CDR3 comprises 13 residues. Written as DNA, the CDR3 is TGCAGTGCTAGACGGGGGGGGGGGAATGAGCAGTTCTTC. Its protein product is CSARRGGGNEQFF.

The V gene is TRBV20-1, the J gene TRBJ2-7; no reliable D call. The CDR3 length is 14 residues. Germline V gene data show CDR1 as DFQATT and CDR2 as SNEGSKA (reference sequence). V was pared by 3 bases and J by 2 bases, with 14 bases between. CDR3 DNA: TGCAGTGCTAGTGTCACCAGGAGCACCTACGAGCAGTACTTC. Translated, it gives CSASVTRSTYEQYF.

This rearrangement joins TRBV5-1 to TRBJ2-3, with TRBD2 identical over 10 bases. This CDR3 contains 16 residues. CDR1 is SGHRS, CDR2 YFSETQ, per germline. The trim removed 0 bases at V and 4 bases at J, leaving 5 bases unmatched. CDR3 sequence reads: CASSLDPSGSADTQYF. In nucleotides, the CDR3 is TGCGCCAGCAGCTTGGACCCTAGCGGGAGCGCAGATACGCAGTATTTT.